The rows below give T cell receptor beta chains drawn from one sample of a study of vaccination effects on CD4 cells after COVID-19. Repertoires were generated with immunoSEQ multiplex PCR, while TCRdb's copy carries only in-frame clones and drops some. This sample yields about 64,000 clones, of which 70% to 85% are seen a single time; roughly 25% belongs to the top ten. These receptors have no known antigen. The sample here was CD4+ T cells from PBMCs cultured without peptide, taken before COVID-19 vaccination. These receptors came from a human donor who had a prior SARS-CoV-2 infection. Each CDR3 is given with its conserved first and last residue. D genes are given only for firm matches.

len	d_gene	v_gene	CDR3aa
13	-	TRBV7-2	CASLPVYSETQYF
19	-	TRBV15	CATSRARVSAPHSTDTQYF
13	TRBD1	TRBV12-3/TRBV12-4	CASRPGQGDGYTF
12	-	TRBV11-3	CASSARGYEQYF
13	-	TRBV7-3	CASSQVGGTEAFF
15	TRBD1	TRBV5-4	CASSLGQGDNYGYTF
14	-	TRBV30	CAWSVWGARAGYTF
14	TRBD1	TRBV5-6	CASNTGAFTDTQYF
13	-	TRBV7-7	CASSLGRTDTQYF
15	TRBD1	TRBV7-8	CASSSSSQGAGGYTF
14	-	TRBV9	CASSVTSQPYEQFF
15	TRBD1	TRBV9	CASTLVQGGDTEAFF
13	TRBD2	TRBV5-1	CASSLGTGGEQYF
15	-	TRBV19	CASSIGRGVNQPQHF
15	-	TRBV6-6	CASSQPGRNTGELFF
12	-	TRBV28	CASSLVRQPQHF
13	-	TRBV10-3	CAITHTENTEAFF
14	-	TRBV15	CATSRVRVNTEAFF
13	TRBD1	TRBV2	CASNDRGDQPQHF
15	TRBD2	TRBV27	CASRRLAGGQDEQYF
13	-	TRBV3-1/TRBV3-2	CASSPRGGGEAFF
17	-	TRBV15	CATSRDQVVTGNQPQHF
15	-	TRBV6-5	CASSWVLGGGNEQFF
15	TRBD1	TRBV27	CASSLYRGSNYGYTF
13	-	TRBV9	CASSLGGQETQYF
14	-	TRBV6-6	CASRRGGIYTEAFF
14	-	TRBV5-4	CASSLVGGQETQYF
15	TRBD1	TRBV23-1	CASSQPPGQQETQYF
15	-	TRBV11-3	CASSLVGGVQETQYF
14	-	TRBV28	CASTNIESSYEQYF
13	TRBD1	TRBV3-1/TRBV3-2	CAAGDRNTGELFF
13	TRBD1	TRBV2	CASSPGQGYGYTF
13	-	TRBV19	CASSMLETDTQYF
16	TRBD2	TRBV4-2	CASSQDLGGTSHEQYF
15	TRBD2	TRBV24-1	CATRSTSGSNNEQFF
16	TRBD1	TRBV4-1	CASSQETGWNTGELFF
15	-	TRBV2	CASSDVGSGNEKLFF
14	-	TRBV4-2	CASSQDGPTKEQYF
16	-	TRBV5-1	CASSSIGVGLDYGYTF
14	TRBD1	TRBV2	CASSARQGPSPLHF
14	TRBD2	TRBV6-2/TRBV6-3	CASSRSSGRPEQFF
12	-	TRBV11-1	CASSLDPNVLTF
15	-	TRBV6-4	CASSDPKTSTDTQYF
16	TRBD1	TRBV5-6	CASSLMVRTGNQPQHF